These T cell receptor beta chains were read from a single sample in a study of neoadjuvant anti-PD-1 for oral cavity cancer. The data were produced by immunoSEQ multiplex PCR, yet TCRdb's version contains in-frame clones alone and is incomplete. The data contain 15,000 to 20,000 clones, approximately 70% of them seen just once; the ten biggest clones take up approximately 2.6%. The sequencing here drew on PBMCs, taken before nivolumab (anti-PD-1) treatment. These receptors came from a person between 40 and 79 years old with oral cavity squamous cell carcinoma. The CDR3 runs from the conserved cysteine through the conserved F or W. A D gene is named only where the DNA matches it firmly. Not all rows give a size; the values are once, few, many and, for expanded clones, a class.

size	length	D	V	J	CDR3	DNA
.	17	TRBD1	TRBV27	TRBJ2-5	CASSLIAHQGARETQYF	TGTGCCAGCAGTTTAATTGCTCATCAGGGGGCCAGAGAGACCCAGTACTTC
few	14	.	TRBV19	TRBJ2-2	CASSMNRASGELFF	TGTGCCAGTAGTATGAACCGGGCTTCCGGGGAGCTGTTTTTT
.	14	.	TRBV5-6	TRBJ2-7	CASSQQNPTYEQYF	TGTGCCAGCAGCCAGCAGAATCCGACTTACGAGCAGTACTTC
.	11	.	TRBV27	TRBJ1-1	CASSLYTEAFF	TGTGCCAGCAGTCTCTACACTGAAGCTTTCTTT
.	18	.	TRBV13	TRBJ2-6	CASSLVQGRMSGANVLTF	TGTGCCAGCAGCTTAGTCCAGGGACGGATGTCTGGGGCCAACGTCCTGACTTTC
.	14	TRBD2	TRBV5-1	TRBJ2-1	CASGTSGGYNEQFF	TGCGCCAGCGGCACTAGCGGGGGCTACAATGAGCAGTTCTTC
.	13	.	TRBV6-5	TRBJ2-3	CASTWGATDTQYF	TGTGCCAGCACATGGGGGGCCACAGATACGCAGTATTTT
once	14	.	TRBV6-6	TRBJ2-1	CASSYSRVYNEQFF	TGTGCCAGCAGTTACTCGAGAGTTTACAATGAGCAGTTCTTC
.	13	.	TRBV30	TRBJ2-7	CALYLRGSYEQYF	TGTGCCCTATACTTGAGAGGGTCTTACGAGCAGTACTTC
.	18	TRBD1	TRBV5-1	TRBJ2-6	CASSTLGQQLSGANVLTF	TGCGCCAGCAGCACACTGGGACAGCAACTCTCTGGGGCCAACGTCCTGACTTTC
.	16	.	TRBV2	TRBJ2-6	CASSDRLSSGANVLTF	TGTGCCAGCAGTGATCGACTGTCGTCTGGGGCCAACGTCCTGACTTTC
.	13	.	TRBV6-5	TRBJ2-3	CASSYFFADTQYF	TGTGCCAGCAGTTATTTTTTCGCAGATACGCAGTATTTT
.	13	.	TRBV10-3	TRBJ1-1	CAISGTANTEAFF	TGTGCCATCAGTGGGACCGCGAACACTGAAGCTTTCTTT
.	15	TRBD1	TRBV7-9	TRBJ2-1	CASSPGTGVSNEQFF	TGTGCCAGCAGCCCCGGGACAGGGGTTAGCAATGAGCAGTTCTTC
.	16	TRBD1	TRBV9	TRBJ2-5	CASSPEGTGGWETQYF	TGTGCCAGCAGCCCCGAGGGGACAGGGGGCTGGGAGACCCAGTACTTC
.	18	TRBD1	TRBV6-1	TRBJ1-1	CASSVTSRGGQQNTEAFF	TGTGCCAGCAGTGTAACCTCCCGGGGGGGACAGCAGAACACTGAAGCTTTCTTT
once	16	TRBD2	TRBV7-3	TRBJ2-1	CASSPGGSGIYDEQFF	TGTGCCAGCAGCCCCGGGGGTAGCGGGATTTACGATGAGCAGTTCTTC
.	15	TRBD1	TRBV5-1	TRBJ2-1	CASSRQGGIDNEQFF	TGCGCCAGCAGCCGACAGGGGGGAATTGACAATGAGCAGTTCTTC
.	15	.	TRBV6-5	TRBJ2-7	CASSYSPVLGGEQYF	TGTGCCAGCAGTTACTCCCCCGTTCTGGGCGGAGAGCAGTACTTC
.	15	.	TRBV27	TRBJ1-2	CASSFSYGTNYGYTF	TGTGCCAGCAGTTTTAGTTACGGCACTAACTATGGCTACACCTTC
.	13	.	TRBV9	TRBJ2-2	CASSEAGTGELFF	TGTGCCAGCAGCGAAGCAGGGACCGGGGAGCTGTTTTTT
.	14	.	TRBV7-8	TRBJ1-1	CASSLFRGNTEAFF	TGTGCCAGCAGCTTATTCAGGGGGAACACTGAAGCTTTCTTT
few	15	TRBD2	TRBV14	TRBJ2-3	CASSQAGGRTDTQYF	TGTGCCAGCAGCCAAGCGGGAGGACGCACAGATACGCAGTATTTT